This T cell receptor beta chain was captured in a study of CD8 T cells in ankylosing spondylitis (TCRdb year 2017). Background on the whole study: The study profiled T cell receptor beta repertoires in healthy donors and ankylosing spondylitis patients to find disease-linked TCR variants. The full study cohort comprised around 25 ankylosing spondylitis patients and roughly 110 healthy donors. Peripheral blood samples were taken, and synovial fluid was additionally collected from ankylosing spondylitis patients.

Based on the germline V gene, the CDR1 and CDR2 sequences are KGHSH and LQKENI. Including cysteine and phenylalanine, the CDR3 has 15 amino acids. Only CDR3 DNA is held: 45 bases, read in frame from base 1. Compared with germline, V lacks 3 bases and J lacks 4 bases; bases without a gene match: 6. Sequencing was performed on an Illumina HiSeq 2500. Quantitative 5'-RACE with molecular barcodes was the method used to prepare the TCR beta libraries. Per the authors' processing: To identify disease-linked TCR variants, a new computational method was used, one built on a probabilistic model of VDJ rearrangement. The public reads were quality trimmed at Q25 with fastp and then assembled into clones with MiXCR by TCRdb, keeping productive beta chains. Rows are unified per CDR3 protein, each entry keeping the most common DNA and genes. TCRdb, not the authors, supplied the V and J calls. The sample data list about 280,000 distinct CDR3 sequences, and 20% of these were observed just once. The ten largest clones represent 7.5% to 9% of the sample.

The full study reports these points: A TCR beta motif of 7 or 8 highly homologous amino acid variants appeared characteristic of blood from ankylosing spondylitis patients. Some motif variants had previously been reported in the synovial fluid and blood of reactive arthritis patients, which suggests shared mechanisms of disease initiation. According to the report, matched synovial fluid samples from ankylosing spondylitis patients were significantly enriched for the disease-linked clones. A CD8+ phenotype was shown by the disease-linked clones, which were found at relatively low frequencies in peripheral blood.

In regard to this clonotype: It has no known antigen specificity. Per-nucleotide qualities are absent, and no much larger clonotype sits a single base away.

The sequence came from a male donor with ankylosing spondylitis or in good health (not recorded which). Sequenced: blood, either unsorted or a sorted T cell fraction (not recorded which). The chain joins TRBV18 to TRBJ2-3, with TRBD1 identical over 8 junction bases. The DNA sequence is TGTGCCAGCTCACCTGGACAGGGTACTGCAGATACGCAGTATTTT. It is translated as CASSPGQGTADTQYF.